The clone carrying this TCR beta chain has just a few counts. These data originate in a study of blood T cell repertoires in COVID-19. Study overall: Samples taken during acute and convalescent COVID-19 were collected in the United States, Italy and Spain. Sources were T cells, B-cell-depleted T cells, or PBMCs; the material itself was cDNA or gDNA.

This CDR3 comprises 17 residues. Trimming left V 4 bases short and J 0 bases short, with 18 bases between. The V gene's germline CDR1 is SGHVS and CDR2 FQNEAQ. In the authors' methods: By means of reference gene primer amplification, nucleated cell counts were estimated. This table comes from immunoSEQ multiplex PCR, and its TCRdb copy is limited to in-frame clones, with some not included. The V and J calls and clone size are taken from that table; D and trimming were inferred from the DNA. This sample yields 110,000 to 150,000 clones, of which more than 85% are seen a single time; approximately 5.4% belongs to the top ten.

The clonotype comes from a human donor in a cohort sampled during active COVID-19. The chain is built from TRBV7-8 and TRBJ1-2; D remains ambiguous. Specimen: peripheral blood. DNA for the CDR3: TGTGCCAGCAGCTCCACCATAACACGGAGAGCTAACTATGGCTACACCTTC. This translates into CASSSTITRRANYGYTF. Looking up the rest from reference TRBV7-8 and TRBJ1-2 gives the full variable domain: GAGVSQSPRYKVAKRGQDVALRCDPISGHVSLFWYQQALGQGPEFLTYFQNEAQLDKSGLPSDRFFAERPEGSVSTLKIQRTQQEDSAVYLCASSSTITRRANYGYTFGSGTRLTVV.